The present T cell receptor beta chain was sequenced within a study of monozygotic twins with inflammatory bowel disease. The CDR3 has 14 residues. For every sample, eight separate reactions were used to make cDNA. TCRalpha and TCRbeta cDNA went through nested PCRs of roughly 16 and 10 cycles, two in total. One entry per CDR3 protein, without DNA, is what TCRdb gives after re-calling the 5' RACE reads. With about 350,000 distinct CDR3 sequences in the sample, the ten largest clones hold over 2%. Blood samples of about 2.5 ml were drawn from every donor. The TCR sequence derives from a human donor with ulcerative colitis or Crohn's disease, or a healthy co-twin of an affected twin (not recorded which). Sequencing input: blood. The chain carries TRBV12-3 or TRBV12-4 and TRBJ2-7. The chain's CDR3 is CASSPNAFFAEQYF.